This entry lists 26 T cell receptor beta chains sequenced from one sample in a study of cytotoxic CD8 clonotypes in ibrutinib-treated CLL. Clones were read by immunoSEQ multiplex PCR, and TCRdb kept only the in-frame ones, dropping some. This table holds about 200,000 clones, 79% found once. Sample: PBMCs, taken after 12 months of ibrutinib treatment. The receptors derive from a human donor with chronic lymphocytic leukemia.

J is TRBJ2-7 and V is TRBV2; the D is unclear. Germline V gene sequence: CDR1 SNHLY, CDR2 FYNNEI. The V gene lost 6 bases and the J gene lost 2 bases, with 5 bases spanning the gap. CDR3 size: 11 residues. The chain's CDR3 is CASREAYEQYF. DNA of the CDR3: TGTGCCAGCAGAGAGGCCTACGAGCAGTACTTC.

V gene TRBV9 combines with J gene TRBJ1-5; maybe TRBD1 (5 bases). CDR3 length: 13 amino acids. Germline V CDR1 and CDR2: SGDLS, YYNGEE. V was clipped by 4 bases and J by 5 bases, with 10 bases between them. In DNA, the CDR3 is TGTGCCAGCAGCTTACGGGGGGATCAGCCCCAGCATTTT. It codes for CASSLRGDQPQHF.

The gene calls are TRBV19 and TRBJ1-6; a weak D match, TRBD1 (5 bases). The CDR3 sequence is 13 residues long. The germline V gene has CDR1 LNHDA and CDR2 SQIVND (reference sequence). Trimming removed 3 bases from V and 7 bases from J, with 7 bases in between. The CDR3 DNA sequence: TGTGCCAGTAGTATGACAGTCAATTCACCCCTCCACTTT. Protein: CASSMTVNSPLHF.

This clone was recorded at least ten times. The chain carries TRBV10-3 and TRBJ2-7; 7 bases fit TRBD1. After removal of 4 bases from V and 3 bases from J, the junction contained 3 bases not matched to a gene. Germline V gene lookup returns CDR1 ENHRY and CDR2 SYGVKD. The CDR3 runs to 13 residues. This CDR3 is CAISAGTVYEQYF. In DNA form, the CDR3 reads TGTGCCATCAGTGCCGGGACAGTCTACGAGCAGTACTTC.

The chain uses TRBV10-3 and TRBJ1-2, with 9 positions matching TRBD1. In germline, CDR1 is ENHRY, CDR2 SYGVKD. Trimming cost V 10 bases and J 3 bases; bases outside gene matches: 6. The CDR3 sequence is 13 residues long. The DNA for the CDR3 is TGTGCCACCAATCGACAGGGGGACTATGGCTACACCTTC. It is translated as CATNRQGDYGYTF.

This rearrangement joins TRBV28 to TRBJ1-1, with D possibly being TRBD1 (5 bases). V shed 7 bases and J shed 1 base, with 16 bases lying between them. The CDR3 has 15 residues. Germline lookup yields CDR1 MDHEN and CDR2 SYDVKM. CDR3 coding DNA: TGTGCCAGCATCGGGGCCTCGGCGCGGAACACTGAAGCTTTCTTT. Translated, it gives CASIGASARNTEAFF.

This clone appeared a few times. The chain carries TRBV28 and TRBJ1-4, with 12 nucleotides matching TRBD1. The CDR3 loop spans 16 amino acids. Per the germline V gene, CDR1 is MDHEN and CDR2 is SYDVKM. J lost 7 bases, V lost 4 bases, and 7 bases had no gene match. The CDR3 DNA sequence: TGTGCCAGCAGTTGGCCCGGGACAGGGGGCCGTGAAAAACTGTTTTTT. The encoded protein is CASSWPGTGGREKLFF.

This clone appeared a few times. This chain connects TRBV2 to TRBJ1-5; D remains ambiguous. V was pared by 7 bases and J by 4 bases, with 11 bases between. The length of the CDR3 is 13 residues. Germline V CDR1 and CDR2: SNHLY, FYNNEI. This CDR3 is CASTGSRNQPQHF. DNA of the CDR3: TGTGCCAGCACGGGCAGCCGTAATCAGCCCCAGCATTTT.

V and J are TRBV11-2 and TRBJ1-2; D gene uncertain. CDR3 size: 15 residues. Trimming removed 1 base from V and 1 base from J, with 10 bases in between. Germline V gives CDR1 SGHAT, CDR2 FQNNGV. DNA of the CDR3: TGTGCCAGCAGCTTAGTCAACAGCCTTAACTATGGCTACACCTTC. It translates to CASSLVNSLNYGYTF.

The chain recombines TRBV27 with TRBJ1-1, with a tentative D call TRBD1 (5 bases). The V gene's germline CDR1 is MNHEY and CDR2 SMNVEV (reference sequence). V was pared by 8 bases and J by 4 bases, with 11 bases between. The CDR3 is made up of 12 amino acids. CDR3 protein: CASARGSTEAFF. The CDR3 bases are TGTGCCAGCGCACGGGGGAGCACTGAAGCTTTCTTT.

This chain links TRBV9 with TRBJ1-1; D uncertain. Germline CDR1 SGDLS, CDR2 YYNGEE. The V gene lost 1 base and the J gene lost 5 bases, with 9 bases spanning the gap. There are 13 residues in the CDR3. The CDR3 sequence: CASSVQAETEAFF. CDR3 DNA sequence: TGTGCCAGCAGCGTACAAGCTGAAACTGAAGCTTTCTTT.

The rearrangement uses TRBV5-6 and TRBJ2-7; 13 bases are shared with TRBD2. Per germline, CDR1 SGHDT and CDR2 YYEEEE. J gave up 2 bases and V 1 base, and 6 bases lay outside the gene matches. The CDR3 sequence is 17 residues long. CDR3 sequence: CASSLPRTSGGTYEQYF. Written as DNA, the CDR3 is TGTGCCAGCAGCTTGCCCAGGACTAGCGGGGGTACCTACGAGCAGTACTTC.

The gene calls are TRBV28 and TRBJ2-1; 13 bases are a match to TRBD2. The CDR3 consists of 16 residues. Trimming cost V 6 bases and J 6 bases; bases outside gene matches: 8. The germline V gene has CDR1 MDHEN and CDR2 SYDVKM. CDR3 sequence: CASRPLRTSGSNEQFF. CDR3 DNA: TGTGCCAGCAGACCCCTTAGGACTAGCGGGAGCAATGAGCAGTTCTTC.

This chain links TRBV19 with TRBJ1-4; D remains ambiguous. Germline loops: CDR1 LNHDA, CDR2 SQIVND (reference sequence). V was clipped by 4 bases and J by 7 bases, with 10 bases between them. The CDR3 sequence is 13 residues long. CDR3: CASSTPVGEKLFF. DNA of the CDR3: TGTGCCAGTAGTACCCCGGTGGGTGAAAAACTGTTTTTT.

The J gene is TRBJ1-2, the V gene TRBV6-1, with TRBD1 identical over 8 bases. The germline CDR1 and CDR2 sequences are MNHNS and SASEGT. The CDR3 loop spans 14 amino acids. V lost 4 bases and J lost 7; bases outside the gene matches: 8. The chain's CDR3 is CASSGVQGASGYTF. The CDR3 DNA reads TGTGCCAGCAGTGGAGTGCAGGGGGCGAGTGGCTACACCTTC.

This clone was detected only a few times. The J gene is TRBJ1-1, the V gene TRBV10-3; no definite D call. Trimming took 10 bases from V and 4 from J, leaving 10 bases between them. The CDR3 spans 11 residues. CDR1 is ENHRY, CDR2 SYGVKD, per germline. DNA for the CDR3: TGTGCCACGCGGTGGGGCACTGAAGCTTTCTTT. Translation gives CATRWGTEAFF.

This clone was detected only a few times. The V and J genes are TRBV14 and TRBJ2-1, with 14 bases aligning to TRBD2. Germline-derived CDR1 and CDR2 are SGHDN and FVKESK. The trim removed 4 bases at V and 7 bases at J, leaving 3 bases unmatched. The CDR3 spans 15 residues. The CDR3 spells CASSLGLAGANEQFF. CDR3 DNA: TGTGCCAGCAGCCTGGGACTAGCGGGAGCTAATGAGCAGTTCTTC. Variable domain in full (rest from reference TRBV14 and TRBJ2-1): EAGVTQFPSHSVIEKGQTVTLRCDPISGHDNLYWYRRVMGKEIKFLLHFVKESKQDESGMPNNRFLAERTGGTYSTLKVQPAELEDSGVYFCASSLGLAGANEQFFGPGTRLTVL.

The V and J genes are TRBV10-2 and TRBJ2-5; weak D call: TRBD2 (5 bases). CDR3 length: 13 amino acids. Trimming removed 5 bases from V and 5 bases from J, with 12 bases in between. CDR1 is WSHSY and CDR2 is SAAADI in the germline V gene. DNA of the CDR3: TGCGCCAGCAGTTCAGGACTGCCCGAGACCCAGTACTTC. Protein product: CASSSGLPETQYF.

The CDR3 sequence: CASSLLMTGRFGNEQFF. CDR3 DNA sequence: TGCGCCAGCAGTCTGCTAATGACAGGGAGGTTCGGCAATGAGCAGTTCTTC. The chain uses TRBV23-1 and TRBJ2-1, with D maybe TRBD1 (7 bases). TRBV23-1 is noted as an ORF with a role that remains uncertain. Trimming shortened V by 4 bases and J by 6 bases, and 22 bases separated the two germline ends. The CDR3 covers 17 residues.

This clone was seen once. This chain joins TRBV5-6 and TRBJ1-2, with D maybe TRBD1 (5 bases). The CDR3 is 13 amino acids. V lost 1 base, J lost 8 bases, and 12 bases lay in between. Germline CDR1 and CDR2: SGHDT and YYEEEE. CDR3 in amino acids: CASSLKPRGGYTF. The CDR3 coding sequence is TGTGCCAGCAGCTTGAAACCAAGGGGAGGCTACACCTTC.

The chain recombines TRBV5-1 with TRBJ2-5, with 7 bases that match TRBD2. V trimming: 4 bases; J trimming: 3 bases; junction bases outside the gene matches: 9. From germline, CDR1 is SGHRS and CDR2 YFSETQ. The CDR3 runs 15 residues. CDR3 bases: TGCGCCAGCAGCCCTAAAGCGGGATTGGAAGAGACCCAGTACTTC. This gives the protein CASSPKAGLEETQYF.

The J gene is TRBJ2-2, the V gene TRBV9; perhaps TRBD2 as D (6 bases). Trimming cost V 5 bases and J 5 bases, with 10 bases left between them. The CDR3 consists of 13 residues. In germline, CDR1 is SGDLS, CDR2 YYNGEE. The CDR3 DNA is TGTGCCAGCAGGGGACTTCGTACCGGGGAGCTGTTTTTT. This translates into CASRGLRTGELFF.

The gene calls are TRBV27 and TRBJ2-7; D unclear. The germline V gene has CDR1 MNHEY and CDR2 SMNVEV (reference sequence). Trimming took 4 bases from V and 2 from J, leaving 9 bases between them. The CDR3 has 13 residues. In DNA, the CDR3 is TGTGCCAGCAGTTACAAGGTGACCTACGAGCAGTACTTC. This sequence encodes CASSYKVTYEQYF.

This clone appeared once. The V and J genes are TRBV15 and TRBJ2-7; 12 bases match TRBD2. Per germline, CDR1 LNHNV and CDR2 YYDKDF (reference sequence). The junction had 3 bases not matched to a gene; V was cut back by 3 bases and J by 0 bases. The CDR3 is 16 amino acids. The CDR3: CATSSKLAGGSYEQYF. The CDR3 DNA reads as TGTGCCACCAGCAGCAAACTAGCGGGGGGCTCCTACGAGCAGTACTTC.

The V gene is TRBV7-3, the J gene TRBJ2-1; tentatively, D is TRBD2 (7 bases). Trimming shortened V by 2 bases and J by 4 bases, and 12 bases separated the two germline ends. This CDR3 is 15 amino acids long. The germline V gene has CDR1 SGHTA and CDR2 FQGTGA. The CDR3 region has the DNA TGTGCCAGCAGCTTAGTTGCGGGGGCATACAATGAGCAGTTCTTC. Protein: CASSLVAGAYNEQFF.

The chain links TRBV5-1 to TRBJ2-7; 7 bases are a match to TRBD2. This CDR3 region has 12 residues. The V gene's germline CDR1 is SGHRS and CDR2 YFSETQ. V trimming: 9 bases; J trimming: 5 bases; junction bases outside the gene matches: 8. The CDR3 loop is CANEEGRDEQYF. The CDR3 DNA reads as TGCGCCAACGAAGAAGGGAGGGACGAGCAGTACTTC.